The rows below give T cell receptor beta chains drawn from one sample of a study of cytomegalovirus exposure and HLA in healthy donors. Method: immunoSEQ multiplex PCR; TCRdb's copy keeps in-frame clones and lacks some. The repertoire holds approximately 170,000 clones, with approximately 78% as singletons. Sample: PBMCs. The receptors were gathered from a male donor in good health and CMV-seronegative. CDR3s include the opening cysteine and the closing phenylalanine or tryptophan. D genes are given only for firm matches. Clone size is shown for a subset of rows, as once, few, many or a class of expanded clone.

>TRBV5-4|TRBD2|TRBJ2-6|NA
CASSLGGDLSGANVLTF
TGTGCCAGCAGCCTGGGGGGGGACCTCTCTGGGGCCAACGTCCTGACTTTC
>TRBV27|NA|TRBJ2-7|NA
CASSFAGKEYEQYF
TGTGCCAGCAGTTTTGCAGGGAAGGAGTACGAGCAGTACTTC
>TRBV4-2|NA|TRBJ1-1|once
CASSQDFGGNTEAFF
TGTGCCAGCAGCCAAGATTTCGGCGGGAACACTGAAGCTTTCTTT
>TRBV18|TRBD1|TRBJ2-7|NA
CASSPVIPLDRVEQYF
TGTGCCAGCTCACCCGTCATCCCCCTAGACAGGGTCGAGCAGTACTTC
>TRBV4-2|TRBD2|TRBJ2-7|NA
CASSQAGTSGASEQYF
TGTGCCAGCAGCCAAGCCGGGACTAGCGGGGCGAGTGAGCAGTACTTC
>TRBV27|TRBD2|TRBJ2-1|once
CASSLSGGSYNEQFF
TGTGCCAGCAGTTTGAGCGGGGGATCCTACAATGAGCAGTTCTTC
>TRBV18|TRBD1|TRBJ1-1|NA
CASSPRQGAAEAFF
TGTGCCAGCTCACCCCGACAGGGGGCGGCTGAAGCTTTCTTT
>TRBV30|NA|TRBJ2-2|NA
CAWSVVWESGELFF
TGTGCCTGGAGTGTAGTATGGGAGTCCGGGGAGCTGTTTTTT
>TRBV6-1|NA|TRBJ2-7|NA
CASSEGGFLTYEQYF
TGTGCCAGCAGTGAAGGAGGGTTCCTCACCTACGAGCAGTACTTC
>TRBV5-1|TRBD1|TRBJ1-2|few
CASSWDRGSYTF
TGCGCCAGCAGCTGGGACAGGGGGAGCTACACCTTC
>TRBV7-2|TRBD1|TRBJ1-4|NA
CASSFDRGGNEKLFF
TGTGCCAGCAGCTTTGACAGGGGGGGTAATGAAAAACTGTTTTTT
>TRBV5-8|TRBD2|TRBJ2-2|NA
CASSLVVLAGATGELFF
TGTGCCAGCAGCTTAGTAGTACTAGCGGGGGCCACCGGGGAGCTGTTTTTT
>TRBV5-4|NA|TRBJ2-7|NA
CASSTEQGSYEQYF
TGTGCCAGCAGCACGGAGCAGGGTTCCTACGAGCAGTACTTC
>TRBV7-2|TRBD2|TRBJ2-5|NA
CASSLTSGGAGEETQYF
TGTGCCAGCAGCTTGACTAGCGGGGGGGCCGGGGAGGAGACCCAGTACTTC
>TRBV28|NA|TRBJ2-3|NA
CASSLAGATDTQYF
TGTGCCAGCAGTTTGGCAGGGGCCACAGATACGCAGTATTTT